A single T cell receptor beta chain is shown here with its context. Its antigen remains unidentified. TCR beta cDNA came from approximately 490 ng total RNA, primed with a constant-region primer. It was through three nested multiplex PCR rounds of slightly modified ARM-PCR that TCR beta libraries arose. Investigators reported that the first two PCR rounds, at around 11 cycles each, used TRBV1-TRBV30 forward primers with a C-beta reverse primer. TCRdb independently ran MiXCR on the multiplex PCR reads; one entry per CDR3 protein. The sample carries tens of thousands of distinct CDR3 sequences, over 65% recorded once. Extraction of RNA together with DNA used about 20-34 mg of unsorted bulk tissue. The patients, who had chronic HBV infection, were treatment-naive (untreated). This record comes from a study of tumor-infiltrating lymphocytes in primary liver carcinoma. Trimming removed 2 bases from V and 12 bases from J; junction bases left unmatched: 13. The CDR3 covers 14 residues. Germline V gene sequence: CDR1 SQVTM, CDR2 ANQGSEA.

Whole-study findings and limits: Blood trailed tumors significantly in top-250-clone fraction (p = 0.039). The study found only about 7-25% of top clones in all five tumor regions.

This TCR derives from a man aged 35 to 55 with primary liver carcinoma and hepatitis B virus infection. The chain carries TRBV29-1 and TRBJ2-3, with TRBD2 matching 8 bases. Sample: liver tumor tissue from sampling region 2. Subset indicated: tumor region T2, inferior pole. The CDR3 region has the DNA TGCAGCGTTGAACGGACTAGCCCGGAAGATATTCAGTATTTT. It specifies CSVERTSPEDIQYF.